This TCR beta chain was found in a study of CD8 T cells in ankylosing spondylitis. As the method for making TCR beta libraries, quantitative 5'-RACE with molecular barcodes was used. TCRdb fed the 5' RACE reads into MiXCR, producing one record per CDR3 protein. The sample includes over 600,000 distinct CDR3 sequences, 15% to 20% of them seen just once. This clonotype has more than one count but fewer than ten. Its matching antigen is unknown. Study-wide findings and caveats: It appeared that ankylosing spondylitis blood was characterized by a TCR beta motif of several highly homologous variants. Matched synovial fluid from ankylosing spondylitis patients was reported to be enriched for disease-linked clones. Disease-linked clones displayed a CD8+ phenotype and appeared relatively rarely in peripheral blood.

This CDR3 spans 12 amino acids. V was shortened by 4 bases and J by 4 bases, with 7 bases between the two germline ends. The germline V gene encodes CDR1 SEHNR and CDR2 FQNEAQ (reference sequence). Input material: blood, either unsorted or a sorted T cell fraction (not recorded which). This chain connects TRBV7-9 to TRBJ2-5; D not certain. This clonotype was sampled from a male donor with ankylosing spondylitis. The CDR3 DNA sequence: TGTGCCAGCAGCTCCCCCCGAGAGACCCAGTACTTC. Translating gives CASSSPRETQYF.